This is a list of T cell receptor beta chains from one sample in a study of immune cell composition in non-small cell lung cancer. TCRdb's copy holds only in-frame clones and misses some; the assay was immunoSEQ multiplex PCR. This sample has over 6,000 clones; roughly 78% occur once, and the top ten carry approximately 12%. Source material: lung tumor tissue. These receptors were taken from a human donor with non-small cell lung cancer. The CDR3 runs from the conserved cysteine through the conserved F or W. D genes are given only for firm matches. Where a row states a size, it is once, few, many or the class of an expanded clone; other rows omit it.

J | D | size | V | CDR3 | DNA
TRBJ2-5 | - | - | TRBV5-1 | CASSLQGLQETQYF | TGCGCCAGCAGCTTGCAGGGCCTCCAAGAGACCCAGTACTTC
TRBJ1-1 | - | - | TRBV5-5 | CARSLAVESTEAFF | TGTGCCAGAAGCTTGGCCGTGGAGAGCACTGAAGCTTTCTTT
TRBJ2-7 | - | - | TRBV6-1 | CASSLRAGTAYEQYF | TGTGCCAGCAGCCTAAGGGCGGGAACCGCCTACGAGCAGTACTTC
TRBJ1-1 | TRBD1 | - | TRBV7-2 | CASSSGQPGNTEAFF | TGTGCCAGCAGCTCGGGACAGCCAGGTAATACTGAAGCTTTCTTT
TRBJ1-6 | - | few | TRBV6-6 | CASSYSQERPLHF | TGTGCCAGCAGTTACTCACAGGAGCGACCCCTCCACTTT
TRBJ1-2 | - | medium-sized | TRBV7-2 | CASSLSNGYYGYTF | TGTGCCAGCAGCTTATCCAACGGCTACTATGGCTACACCTTC
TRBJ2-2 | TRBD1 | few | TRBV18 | CASSPPRGRSTGELFF | TGTGCCAGCTCACCACCGAGGGGGCGCAGCACCGGGGAGCTGTTTTTT
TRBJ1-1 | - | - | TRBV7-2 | CASSFGQMNTEAFF | TGTGCCAGCAGCTTTGGGCAGATGAACACTGAAGCTTTCTTT
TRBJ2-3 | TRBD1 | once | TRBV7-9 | CASSLGGQGKDTQYF | TGTGCCAGCAGCTTAGGGGGACAGGGGAAGGATACGCAGTATTTT
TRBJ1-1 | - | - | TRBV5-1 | CASKTGILNTEAFF | TGCGCCAGTAAAACAGGGATTCTCAACACTGAAGCTTTCTTT
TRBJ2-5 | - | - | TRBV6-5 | CASSTTDEETQYF | TGTGCCAGCAGTACTACAGACGAAGAGACCCAGTACTTC
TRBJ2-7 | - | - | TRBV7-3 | CASSLTGTGSYEQYF | TGTGCCAGCAGCTTAACCGGGACTGGCTCCTACGAGCAGTACTTC
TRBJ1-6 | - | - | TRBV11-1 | CASTLGNSPLHF | TGTGCCAGCACCCTTGGGAATTCACCCCTCCACTTT
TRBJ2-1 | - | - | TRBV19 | CASSIGDSYNEQFF | TGTGCCAGTAGTATAGGGGATTCCTACAATGAGCAGTTCTTC
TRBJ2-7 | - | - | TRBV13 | CASSETQGSPYEQYF | TGTGCCAGCAGTGAGACGCAGGGAAGCCCTTACGAGCAGTACTTC
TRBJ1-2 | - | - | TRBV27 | CASSFLGEGYGYTF | TGTGCCAGCAGTTTTCTGGGCGAGGGGTATGGCTACACCTTC
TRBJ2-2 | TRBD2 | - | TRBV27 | CASSPILAGWTGELFF | TGTGCCAGCAGCCCCATATTAGCGGGTTGGACCGGGGAGCTGTTTTTT
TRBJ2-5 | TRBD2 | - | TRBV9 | CASSPWTSGDFKETQYF | TGTGCCAGCAGCCCCTGGACTAGCGGGGACTTTAAAGAGACCCAGTACTTC
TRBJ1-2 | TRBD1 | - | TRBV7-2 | CASSPLTGTGNGYTF | TGTGCCAGCAGCCCACTAACCGGGACAGGGAATGGCTACACCTTC
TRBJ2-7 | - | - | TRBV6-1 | CASSEGLYYEQYF | TGTGCCAGCAGTGAAGGTCTGTACTACGAGCAGTACTTC